The 5 T cell receptor beta chains given below trace back to one sample, sequenced in a study of shared clonotypes between healthy human individuals (dated by TCRdb to 2018 to 2021). The receptor library was made with the immunoSEQ multiplex PCR assay. TCRdb obtained this table from immuneACCESS and retained in-frame rearrangements with V and J assigned. These tables miss some clones; where compared with another copy, unresolved V genes account for less than half of the shortfall, and the remainder is unexplained. The sample profile shows a few million clones; 93% of them were found once. 0.39% of the sample comes from the top ten. The specimen was naive CD4+ T cells from PBMCs. The cell subset or site tag for this specimen amounts to: CD45RA+ positively selected. The source is a young man in good health. Some clones in this sample may be carry-over from other donors' samples.

The genes are TRBV9 and TRBJ2-5, with 8 bases identical to TRBD1. This CDR3 is built from 14 residues. Germline V CDR1 and CDR2: SGDLS, YYNGEE. V shed 0 bases and J 9 bases; nucleotides not matched to a gene: 7. CDR3 DNA sequence: TGTGCCAGCAGCGTAGGGGCAGCACAGGGGGCCCAGTACTTC. Residues: CASSVGAAQGAQYF.

The gene calls are TRBV4-1 and TRBJ2-7; D unclear. There are 15 residues in the CDR3. Trimming took off 1 base at V and 0 bases at J, with 10 bases between the two ends. Germline assignment: CDR1 MGHRA and CDR2 YSYEKL. In DNA, the CDR3 is TGCGCCAGCAGCCAAGGGGTACAGAGCTCCTACGAGCAGTACTTC. It is translated as CASSQGVQSSYEQYF.

This chain joins TRBV27 and TRBJ2-3, with D unresolved. From germline, CDR1 is MNHEY and CDR2 SMNVEV (reference sequence). V was shortened by 5 bases and J by 2 bases, with 8 bases between the two germline ends. The CDR3 runs 13 residues. DNA of the CDR3: TGTGCCAGCAGTGCCTGGGACACAGATACGCAGTATTTT. Its translation: CASSAWDTDTQYF.

The CDR3 here is CASSVAGTGFTGELFF. CDR3 sequence (DNA): TGTGCCAGCAGCGTAGCAGGGACAGGGTTCACCGGGGAGCTGTTTTTT. The J gene is TRBJ2-2, the V gene TRBV9; 9 bases match TRBD1. With 0 bases clipped from V and 4 bases from J, the junction kept 4 bases outside the gene matches. Germline V gene lookup returns CDR1 SGDLS and CDR2 YYNGEE. The CDR3 is 16 amino acids.

This clone was detected only once. The chain recombines TRBV7-7 with TRBJ2-1; D perhaps matches TRBD2 (6 bases). The CDR3 is made up of 12 amino acids. The germline V gene encodes CDR1 SSHAT and CDR2 FNYEAQ (reference sequence). Trimming stripped 5 bases from V and 10 bases from J, with 12 bases between. The CDR3 region is CASSPGGYEQFF. The CDR3 nucleotides read TGTGCCAGCAGCCCTGGAGGGTACGAGCAGTTCTTC. Based on the CDR3 plus reference TRBV7-7 and TRBJ2-1, the full variable domain is GAGVSQSPRYKVTKRGQDVTLRCDPISSHATLYWYQQALGQGPEFLTYFNYEAQPDKSGLPSDRFSAERPEGSISTLTIQRTEQRDSAMYRCASSPGGYEQFFGPGTRLTVL.